A single TCR beta chain is shown here with its context. Method: immunoSEQ multiplex PCR; TCRdb's copy keeps in-frame clones and lacks some. Of roughly 190,000 clones detected, roughly four fifths appear once; the ten largest clones hold 12%. This entry is derived from a study of blood T cell repertoires in COVID-19. Germline loops: CDR1 MDHEN, CDR2 SYDVKM. The V and J ends lost 6 bases and 7 bases, in that order; junction bases with no gene match: 14. This CDR3 spans 16 amino acids. The specimen was PBMCs or T cells enriched from blood (not recorded which). V usage is TRBV28 and J usage is TRBJ2-2, with 7 nucleotides matching TRBD1. The clonotype comes from a man in his forties who had recovered from COVID-19. The CDR3 spells CASSLRDSAYDGELFF. In DNA, the CDR3 is TGTGCCAGCAGCCTCCGGGACAGTGCCTACGACGGGGAGCTGTTTTTT.